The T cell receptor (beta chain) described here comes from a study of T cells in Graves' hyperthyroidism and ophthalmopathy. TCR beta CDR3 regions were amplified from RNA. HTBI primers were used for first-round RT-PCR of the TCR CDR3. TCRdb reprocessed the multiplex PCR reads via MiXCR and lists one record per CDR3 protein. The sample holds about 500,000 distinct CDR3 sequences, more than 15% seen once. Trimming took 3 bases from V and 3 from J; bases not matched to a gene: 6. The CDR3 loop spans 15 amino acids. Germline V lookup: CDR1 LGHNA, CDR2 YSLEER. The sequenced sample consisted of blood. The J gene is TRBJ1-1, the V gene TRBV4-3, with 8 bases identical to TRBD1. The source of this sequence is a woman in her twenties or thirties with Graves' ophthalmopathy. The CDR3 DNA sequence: TGCGCCAGCAGCCAGTACAGGGGGACGCACACTGAAGCTTTCTTT. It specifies CASSQYRGTHTEAFF.